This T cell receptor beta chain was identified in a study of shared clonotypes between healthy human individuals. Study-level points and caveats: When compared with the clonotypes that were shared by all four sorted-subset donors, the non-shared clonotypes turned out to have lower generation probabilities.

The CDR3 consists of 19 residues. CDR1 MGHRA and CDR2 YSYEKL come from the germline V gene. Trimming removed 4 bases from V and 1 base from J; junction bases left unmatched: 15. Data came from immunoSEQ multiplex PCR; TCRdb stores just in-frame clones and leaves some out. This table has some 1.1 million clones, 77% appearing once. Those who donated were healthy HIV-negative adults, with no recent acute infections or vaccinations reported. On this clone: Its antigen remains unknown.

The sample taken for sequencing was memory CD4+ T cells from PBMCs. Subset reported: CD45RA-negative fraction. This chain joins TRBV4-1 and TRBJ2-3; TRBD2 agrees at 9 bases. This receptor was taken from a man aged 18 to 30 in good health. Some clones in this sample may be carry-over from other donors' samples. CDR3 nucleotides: TGCGCCAGCAGCCGCAGAGGACTAGCGCGCATAGGTGGCACAGATACGCAGTATTTT. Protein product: CASSRRGLARIGGTDTQYF.